This is a list of T cell receptor beta chains from one sample in a study of spatial heterogeneity in lung cancer. TCRdb reanalysed the 5' RACE reads using MiXCR and keeps one entry per CDR3 protein. In the table there are about 5,100 distinct CDR3 sequences, roughly 7% of which are singletons. The sample here was lung tumor tissue, taken at surgery. The source is a male donor with early-stage non-small cell lung cancer. Both conserved end residues are part of each CDR3. D genes are given only for firm matches. Only part of the rows carry a size: once, few, many, or a class if the clone is expanded.

d_gene,v_gene,abundance,j_gene,CDR3nt,CDR3aa
-,TRBV28,few,TRBJ1-5,TGTGCCAGCAGGTATAGCAATCAGCCCCAGCATTTT,CASRYSNQPQHF
TRBD1,TRBV10-2,medium-sized,TRBJ2-7,TGCGCCAGCAGAACCTCAGGGGGCTCCTACGAGCAGTACTTC,CASRTSGGSYEQYF
-,TRBV19,medium-sized,TRBJ2-7,TGTGCCAGGAGCTCTCCAGGGTTACGGACCTACGAGCAGTACTTC,CARSSPGLRTYEQYF
TRBD2,TRBV7-2,medium-sized,TRBJ2-2,TGTGCCAGCAGCCGAAGAGGGGGACTAGCGGGAGTGAGCACCGGGGAGCTGTTTTTT,CASSRRGGLAGVSTGELFF
-,TRBV11-2,-,TRBJ1-3,TGTGCCAGCAGCTTCTTACAGGGATATGGAAACACCATATATTTT,CASSFLQGYGNTIYF
-,TRBV5-6,medium-sized,TRBJ2-4,TGTGCCAGCAGCCCAAGGACGGTCAAAAACATTCAGTACTTC,CASSPRTVKNIQYF
-,TRBV19,many,TRBJ1-1,TGTGCCAGTAGTATACAGGTCGGCCTTGAAGCTTTCTTT,CASSIQVGLEAFF
TRBD1,TRBV29-1,medium-sized,TRBJ1-1,TGCAGCGTTGCCCCTGTAGGACAGGGGACGGGCACTGAAGCTTTCTTT,CSVAPVGQGTGTEAFF
-,TRBV30,many,TRBJ2-4,TGTGCCTGGAGTTCCGAACTCACCATTCAGTACTTC,CAWSSELTIQYF
TRBD2,TRBV7-9,few,TRBJ2-1,TGTGCCAGCAGAATGGGCGGGACTAGCGGAAACAATGAGCAGTTCTTC,CASRMGGTSGNNEQFF
-,TRBV11-2,few,TRBJ1-1,TGTGCCAGCAGCCCCGACTGGAGCTGGGGCACTGAAGCTTTCTTT,CASSPDWSWGTEAFF
-,TRBV28,many,TRBJ2-3,TGTGCCAGCAGTTTCCTACAGGGTACAGATACGCAGTATTTT,CASSFLQGTDTQYF
-,TRBV7-8,medium-sized,TRBJ2-1,TGTGCCAGCAGCTTAGCGGGGGGCCCGCCGGACAATGAGCAGTTCTTC,CASSLAGGPPDNEQFF
-,TRBV29-1,medium-sized,TRBJ1-2,TGCAGCGTACCATCGACAGGTTATGGCTACACCTTC,CSVPSTGYGYTF
-,TRBV7-2,many,TRBJ1-5,TGTGCCAGCAGCTTAGCTTCAGGGGTCAATCAGCCCCAGCATTTT,CASSLASGVNQPQHF
-,TRBV28,medium-sized,TRBJ2-3,TGTGCCAGCAGCCCGATCGGGGCAGATACGCAGTATTTT,CASSPIGADTQYF
-,TRBV12-3/TRBV12-4,many,TRBJ2-5,TGTGCCAGCAGTTTTGACTCGGGGCAGGGGTTAGAGACCCAGTACTTC,CASSFDSGQGLETQYF
TRBD2,TRBV28,medium-sized,TRBJ2-1,TGTGCCAGCAGTTTAGAAGCGGGGGCCTACAATGAGCAGTTCTTC,CASSLEAGAYNEQFF
-,TRBV20-1,many,TRBJ2-7,TGCAGTGGGTCCCCGTTTTCCTACGAGCAGTACTTC,CSGSPFSYEQYF
-,TRBV13,-,TRBJ1-6,TGTGCCAGCAGTTCCCAGGGGCCTGGGGCCCTCCACTTT,CASSSQGPGALHF
-,TRBV5-4,many,TRBJ1-1,TGTGCCAGCATGGGGGGCAGTCAGAACACTGAAGCTTTCTTT,CASMGGSQNTEAFF
TRBD2,TRBV12-3/TRBV12-4,many,TRBJ2-5,TGTGCCAGCACCTTAGCGGGAGGTGTTGAGACCCAGTACTTC,CASTLAGGVETQYF
-,TRBV3-1,many,TRBJ2-7,TGTGCCAGCAGCCAAAGAAGAGAGCAGTACTTC,CASSQRREQYF